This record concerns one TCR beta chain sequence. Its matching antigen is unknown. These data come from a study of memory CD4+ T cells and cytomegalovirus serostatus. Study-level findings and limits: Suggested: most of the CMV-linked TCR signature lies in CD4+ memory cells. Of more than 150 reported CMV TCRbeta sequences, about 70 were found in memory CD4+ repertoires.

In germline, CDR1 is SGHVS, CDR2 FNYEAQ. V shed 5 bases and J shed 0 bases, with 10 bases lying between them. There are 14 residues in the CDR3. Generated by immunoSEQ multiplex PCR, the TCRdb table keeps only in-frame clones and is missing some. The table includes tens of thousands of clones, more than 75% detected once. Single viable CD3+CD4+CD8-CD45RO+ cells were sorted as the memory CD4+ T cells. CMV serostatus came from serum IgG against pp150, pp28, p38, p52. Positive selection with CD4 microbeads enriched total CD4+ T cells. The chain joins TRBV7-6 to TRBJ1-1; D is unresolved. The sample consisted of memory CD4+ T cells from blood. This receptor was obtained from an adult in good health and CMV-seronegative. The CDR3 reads CASSPDGMNTEAFF. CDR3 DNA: TGTGCCAGCAGCCCGGACGGGATGAACACTGAAGCTTTCTTT.